The clone carrying this T cell receptor beta chain was observed many times. TCRbeta library preparation incorporated unique molecular identifiers. Each CDR3 protein is one row after TCRdb ran MiXCR on the PCR reads. This table holds under 300,000 distinct CDR3 sequences, approximately 9.9% found once. The entry originates in a study of T-cell reconstitution after alpha-beta-depleted transplantation in children. CDR1 is LGHNA and CDR2 is YSLEER in the germline V gene. The V and J ends lost 0 bases and 3 bases, in that order; junction bases with no gene match: 13. The CDR3 loop spans 20 amino acids. This chain links TRBV4-3 with TRBJ2-3; 12 bases fit TRBD1. The receptor comes from a human donor who donated a stem cell graft to a child with SCID. The specimen comprised PBMCs from the stem cell graft donor, sampled from the stem cell graft. CDR3 amino acids: CASSQDFGTGGVFSTDTQYF. The CDR3 bases are TGCGCCAGCAGCCAAGATTTCGGGACAGGGGGCGTCTTTAGTACAGATACGCAGTATTTT.